This T cell receptor beta chain came from a study of cytotoxic CD8 clonotypes in ibrutinib-treated CLL. About the study: Of a cohort that held around 11 relapsed/refractory and some 14 treatment-naive patients, around 17 were IGHV unmutated. General study results and limits: Researchers report that baseline clonality outpaced age-matched healthy donors and tracked circulating CD8+ T-cell counts. Clonality rose at ibrutinib response, held steady in sustained remission, and fell toward baseline at progression.

Profiled with immunoSEQ multiplex PCR; TCRdb holds only in-frame clones, not every one. This table holds around 200,000 clones, more than 65% found once. V gave up 5 bases and J gave up 8 bases, with 13 bases separating them. Germline CDR1 and CDR2: LGHNA and YNFKEQ. CDR3 length: 13 amino acids. A note on this clone: Its specificity is not known.

This chain uses TRBV4-2 with TRBJ2-1; TRBD1 might be the D (6 bases). The sample consisted of PBMCs, taken after 12 months of ibrutinib treatment. This sequence originates from a human donor with chronic lymphocytic leukemia. This chain's CDR3 is CASSVQGWDEQFF. The CDR3 DNA reads as TGTGCCAGCAGCGTACAGGGATGGGATGAGCAGTTCTTC.